The entry below describes one T cell receptor beta chain. This record comes from a study of T cell changes during pregnancy in multiple sclerosis. Sequenced by immunoSEQ multiplex PCR; TCRdb stores in-frame clones only, minus some. The table lists tens of thousands of clones, about 91% of them singletons, with about 0.85% in the top ten. In germline, CDR1 is SNHLY, CDR2 FYNNEI. This CDR3 has 14 amino acids. The ends lost 6 bases at V and 4 bases at J; junction bases unmatched: 5. The V gene is TRBV2, the J gene TRBJ2-2; the match to TRBD2 covers 7 bases. Sequenced here: peripheral blood, sampled in the first trimester of pregnancy. The sequence was obtained from a female donor with multiple sclerosis, enrolled in a pregnancy study. The CDR3 sequence is CASRPASGTGELFF. The CDR3 DNA reads as TGTGCCAGCAGGCCGGCTAGCGGCACCGGGGAGCTGTTTTTT.